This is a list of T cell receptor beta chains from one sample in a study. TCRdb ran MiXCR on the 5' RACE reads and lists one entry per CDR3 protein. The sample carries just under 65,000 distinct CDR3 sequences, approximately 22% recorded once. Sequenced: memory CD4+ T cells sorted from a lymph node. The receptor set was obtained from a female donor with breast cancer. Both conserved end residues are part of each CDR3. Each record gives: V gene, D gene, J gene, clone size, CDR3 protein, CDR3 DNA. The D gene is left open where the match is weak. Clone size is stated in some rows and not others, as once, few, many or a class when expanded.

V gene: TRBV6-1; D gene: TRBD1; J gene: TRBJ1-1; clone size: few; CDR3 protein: CASLFRTGRNTEAFF; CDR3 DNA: TGTGCCAGCCTATTCCGGACAGGGAGGAACACTGAAGCTTTCTTT
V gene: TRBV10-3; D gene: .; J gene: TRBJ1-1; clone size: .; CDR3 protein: CAISEGQNTEAFF; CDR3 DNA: TGTGCCATCAGTGAGGGGCAGAACACTGAAGCTTTCTTT
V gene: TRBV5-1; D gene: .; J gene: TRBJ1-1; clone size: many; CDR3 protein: CASSEAANTEAFF; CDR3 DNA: TGCGCCAGCAGCGAGGCAGCGAACACTGAAGCTTTCTTT
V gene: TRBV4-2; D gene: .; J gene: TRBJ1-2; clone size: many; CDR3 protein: CASSQGDNYGYTF; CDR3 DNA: TGTGCCAGCAGCCAAGGAGACAACTATGGCTACACCTTC
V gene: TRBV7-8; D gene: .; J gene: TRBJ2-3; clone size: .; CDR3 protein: CASSRRTDPTDTQYF; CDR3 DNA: TGTGCCAGCAGCAGACGGACAGACCCCACAGATACGCAGTATTTT
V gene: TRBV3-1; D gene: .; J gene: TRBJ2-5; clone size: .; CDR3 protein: CASSQFGGEMRNQYF; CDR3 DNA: TGTGCCAGCAGCCAATTTGGAGGGGAGATGCGGAACCAGTACTTC
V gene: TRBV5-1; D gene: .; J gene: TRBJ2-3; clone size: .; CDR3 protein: CASSPRGGGSGTDTQYF; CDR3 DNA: TGCGCCAGCAGCCCGCGAGGAGGGGGGAGCGGCACAGATACGCAGTATTTT
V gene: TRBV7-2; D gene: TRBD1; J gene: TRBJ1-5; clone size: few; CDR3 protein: CASRGDSGNQPQHF; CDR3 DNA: TGTGCCAGCAGGGGGGACAGCGGCAATCAGCCCCAGCATTTT
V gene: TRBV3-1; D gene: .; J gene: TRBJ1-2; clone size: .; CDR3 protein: CASSQNGAGGYGYTF; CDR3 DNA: TGTGCCAGCAGCCAAAATGGCGCTGGCGGCTATGGCTACACCTTC
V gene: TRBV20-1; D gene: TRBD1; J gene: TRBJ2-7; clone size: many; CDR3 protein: CSAISGTGSYEQYF; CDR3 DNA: TGCAGTGCTATCTCCGGGACAGGCTCCTACGAGCAGTACTTC
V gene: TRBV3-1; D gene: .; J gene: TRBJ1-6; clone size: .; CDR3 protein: CASSQGRFGRRTASSGSPLHF; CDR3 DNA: TGTGCCAGCAGCCAAGGTCGTTTTGGGCGTAGGACCGCGAGTAGTGGTTCACCCCTCCACTTT
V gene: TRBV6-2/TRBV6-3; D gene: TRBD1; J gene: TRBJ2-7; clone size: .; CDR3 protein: CASRGQGRYEQYF; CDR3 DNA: TGTGCCAGCAGAGGACAGGGACGCTACGAGCAGTACTTC
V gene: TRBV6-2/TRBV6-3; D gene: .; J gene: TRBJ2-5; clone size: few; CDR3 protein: CASRMRGETQYF; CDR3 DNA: TGTGCCAGCAGAATGAGGGGGGAGACCCAGTACTTC
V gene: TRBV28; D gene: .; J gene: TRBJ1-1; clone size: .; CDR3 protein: CASSLWAGANTEAFF; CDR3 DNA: TGTGCCAGCAGTTTGTGGGCAGGAGCAAACACTGAAGCTTTCTTT
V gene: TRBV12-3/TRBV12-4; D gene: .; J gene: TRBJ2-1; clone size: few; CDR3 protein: CASRIGPRLNEQFF; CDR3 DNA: TGTGCCAGCAGGATTGGACCGAGGCTAAATGAGCAGTTCTTC
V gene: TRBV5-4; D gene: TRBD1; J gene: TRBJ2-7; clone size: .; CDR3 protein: CASSDTGGSREQYF; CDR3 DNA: TGTGCCAGCAGCGATACAGGGGGTTCTCGCGAGCAGTACTTC
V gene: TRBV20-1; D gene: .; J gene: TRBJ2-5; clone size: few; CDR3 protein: CSAQGLQETQYF; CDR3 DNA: TGCAGTGCTCAGGGCCTACAAGAGACCCAGTACTTC
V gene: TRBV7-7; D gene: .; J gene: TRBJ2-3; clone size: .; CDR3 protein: CASSLGSGTTDTQYF; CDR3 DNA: TGTGCTAGCAGCTTAGGGTCGGGAACCACAGATACGCAGTATTTT
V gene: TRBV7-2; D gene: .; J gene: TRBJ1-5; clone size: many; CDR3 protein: CASSFGGGYSNQPQHF; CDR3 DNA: TGTGCCAGCAGCTTTGGCGGCGGTTATAGCAATCAGCCCCAGCATTTT
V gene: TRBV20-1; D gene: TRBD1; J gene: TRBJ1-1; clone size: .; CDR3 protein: CSASSRDRMNTEAFF; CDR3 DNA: TGCAGTGCTTCAAGTCGGGACAGGATGAACACTGAAGCTTTCTTT
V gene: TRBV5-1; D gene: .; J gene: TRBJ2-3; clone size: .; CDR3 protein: CASSLGGGRDQPQYF; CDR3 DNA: TGCGCCAGCAGCTTGGGAGGGGGACGGGATCAGCCCCAGTATTTT
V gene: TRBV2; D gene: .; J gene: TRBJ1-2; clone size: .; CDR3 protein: CASSGRQLVVDGYTF; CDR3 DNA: TGTGCCAGCAGTGGTAGGCAGCTAGTGGTGGATGGCTACACCTTC